This TCR beta chain is from a study of shared clonotypes between healthy human individuals (dated by TCRdb to 2018 to 2020). With regard to the full study: A few men and a couple of women, aged 18 to 49 years, made up the cohort. For each donor, CD4 naive and CD4 memory were each given three plates, CD8 naive was given two plates, and CD8 memory was given one plate. Blood TCR repertoires of five healthy adults were deeply sequenced to estimate repertoire size and the extent of clonotype sharing between individuals. Libraries were prepared and TCR repertoires were sequenced by different laboratories using diverse techniques, in order to increase sequencing depth and limit assay-specific biases. Between about 0.9 and 10 billion PBMCs per donor were obtained by leukapheresis. General findings and caveats noted by the study authors: The small number of donors limited the genetic and exposure-history diversity represented. Estimated clonotype richness was generally larger for naive than for memory subsets. Compared with non-shared clonotypes, clonotypes shared by all four sorted-subset donors had higher generation probabilities. Pairwise subsampling led to the expectation that sequencing depth would affect the degree of clonotype sharing among donors. Sampling was limited to blood, and TCR repertoires in tissue likely differ from TCR repertoires in blood. Even with the large sequencing depth, rarefaction of the sorted-subset datasets indicated that sequencing was incomplete. Across a few donors, around 5.4% of naive CD4, roughly 3.5% of naive CD8, 2.3% of memory CD4, and around 0.4% of memory CD8 clonotypes were shared.

CDR1 and CDR2 (MDHEN, SYDVKM) derive from the germline V gene. The CDR3 holds 15 amino acids from the cysteine to the phenylalanine. The read is trimmed to its CDR3 DNA, 45 bases read in frame from base 1. V is cut by 5 bases and J by 0 bases, and the space between the germline ends is 13 bases. As regards this clone: Its target antigen remains unknown. The sample holds no much larger clone one base away, and base qualities are not on file.

Using the deep immunoSEQ assay, TCR CDR3 regions were amplified from genomic DNA by multiplex PCR. Genomic DNA extracted from each cell subset was distributed evenly over all wells of several immunoSEQ 96-well plates, and each plate served as one replicate. For sorted subsets, 150 to 250 ng of genomic DNA, equivalent to some 33,000 T cell genomes, went into each replicate PCR. Purified libraries were measured with a Qubit 3.0 fluorometer, size-checked on a Bioanalyzer 2100, and measured again with the KAPA Library Quantification kit. Every immunoSEQ 96-well plate was sequenced on a separate single-read 150-cycle Illumina NextSeq 550 flow cell. Regarding the original processing steps: Because the immunoSEQ output held only junctional sequences and lacked quality scores, the filtering could not match the filtering applied to full-length reads. Sequences were annotated with PyIR, a Python wrapper for IgBLAST v1.9, using IMGT germline references to assign V/J genes and CDR3. Reads were removed for weak V/J assignments (E-value above 1e-6), missing CDR3, stop codons, out-of-frame junctions, or ambiguous translated residues. A V3J clonotype was defined by an identical inferred V gene, J gene, and CDR3 amino acid sequence. Percentage overlap between repertoires was calculated by dividing the number of shared unique clonotypes by the size of the smaller repertoire. Repertoire richness was assessed with RTK rarefaction, the Chao1 estimator, and Recon v2.1 estimates of unobserved clonotypes. Generation probabilities for all TCRbeta clonotypes obtained by the gDNA method from a handful of donors were computed using OLGA. Entries here come from immuneACCESS through TCRdb and include only in-frame sequences with V and J called. Some clones fail to appear in such tables; in the studies checked, an unresolved V gene covers under half of the shortfall, and the cause of the remainder is unknown. That table furnishes V, J and clone size, whereas the DNA furnished D and trimming. Present in this sample are just over 2,000,000 clones, over 85% of which were seen just once. Around 0.13% of the sample belongs to the ten largest clones.

The donors were healthy, HIV-negative adults with no recently reported acute infections or vaccinations. Only Caucasian adults living in Nashville, Tennessee, USA were represented among the donors. CD4+ T cells were enriched by magnetic negative selection, after which naive cells were positively selected on CD45RA and the negative fraction was taken as the memory subset. Blood was collected by leukapheresis, and PBMCs were isolated by Ficoll-Histopaque density gradient centrifugation and then cryopreserved in liquid nitrogen vapor phase. Analytical flow cytometry was used to check the purity and quantity of every magnetically sorted T cell population. Each sorted fraction had its genomic DNA isolated and then quantified by UV absorbance on a Nanodrop 2000c.

The sequence was obtained from a young man in good health. The sample consisted of naive CD4+ T cells sorted from blood. The cell subset or site label, read with the paper, signifies: CD45RA+ positively selected. The chain uses TRBV28 and TRBJ1-2; no D gene can be assigned with confidence. The DNA reads TGTGCCAGCAGTATCGCAGGCGCAGCTAACTATGGCTACACCTTC. This translates into CASSIAGAANYGYTF.